This passage covers 4 T cell receptor beta chains from one sample sequenced in a study of T cells expressing NK-cell markers (dated by TCRdb to about 2020). The library came from 5' RACE. Instrument used: Illumina HiSeq 2000. TCRdb reprocessed the reads and assigns one entry to each CDR3 protein sequence, leaving out DNA. For this sample, the table gives fewer than 400,000 distinct CDR3 sequences. The top ten constitute roughly a tenth of the sample. What was sequenced was blood T cells: a sorted CD56 or NKG2C T cell subset, CD4+ or CD8+ T cells, or bulk PBMC T cells (not recorded which). The receptors shown here come from a woman aged 45-65 years in good health. Donor details come from another sample of the same person, matched by shared clones.

The chain joins TRBV4-1 to TRBJ1-5; TCRdb's assignment of TRBD1 cannot be checked, as there is no DNA. CDR3 length: 16 residues. Germline loops: CDR1 MGHRA, CDR2 YSYEKL. The CDR3 is CASSQDKGQGVEPQHF.

This sequence joins TRBV4-1 and TRBJ1-1; TCRdb's assignment of TRBD1 cannot be checked, as there is no DNA. The CDR3 totals 13 residues. Germline CDR1 reads MGHRA; CDR2 reads YSYEKL. CDR3 residues: CASSLGGGFEAFF.

The rearrangement links TRBV7-8 to TRBJ1-5; TCRdb calls TRBD1, which cannot be checked without DNA. The length of the CDR3 is 15 residues. The germline gives CDR1 SGHVS, CDR2 FQNEAQ. The CDR3 protein is CASSLGGASNQPQHF.

The rearrangement links TRBV29-1 to TRBJ2-2; TCRdb returns TRBD2, unconfirmable since there is no DNA. CDR1 SQVTM and CDR2 ANQGSEA come from the germline V gene. The CDR3 length is 17 residues. CDR3 sequence reads: CSVRGLAGFPNTGELFF.